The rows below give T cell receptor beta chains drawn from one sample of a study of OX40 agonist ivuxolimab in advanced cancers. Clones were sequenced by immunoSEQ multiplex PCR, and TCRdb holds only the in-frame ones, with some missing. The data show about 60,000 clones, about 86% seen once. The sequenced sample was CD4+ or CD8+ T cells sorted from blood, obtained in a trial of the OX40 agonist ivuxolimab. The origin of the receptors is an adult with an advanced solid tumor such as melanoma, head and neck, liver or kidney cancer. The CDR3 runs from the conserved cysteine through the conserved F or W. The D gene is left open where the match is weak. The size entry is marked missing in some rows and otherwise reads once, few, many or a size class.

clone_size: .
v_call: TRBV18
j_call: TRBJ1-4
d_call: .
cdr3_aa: CASSPAGEKEKLFF
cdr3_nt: TGTGCCAGCTCACCCGCCGGAGAGAAGGAAAAACTGTTTTTT

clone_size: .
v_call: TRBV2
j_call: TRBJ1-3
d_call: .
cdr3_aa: CASSEWNTIYF
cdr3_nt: TGTGCCAGCAGTGAATGGAACACCATATATTTT

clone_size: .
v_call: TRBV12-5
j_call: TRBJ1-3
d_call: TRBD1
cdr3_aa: CASGTGASGNTIYF
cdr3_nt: TGTGCTAGTGGTACAGGGGCGTCTGGAAACACCATATATTTT

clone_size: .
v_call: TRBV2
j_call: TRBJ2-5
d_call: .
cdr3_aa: CASSDVIETQYF
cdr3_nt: TGTGCCAGCAGTGATGTTATAGAGACCCAGTACTTC

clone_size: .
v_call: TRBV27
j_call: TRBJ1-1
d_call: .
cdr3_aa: CASGRGGSRNTEAFF
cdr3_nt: TGTGCCAGCGGACGAGGGGGATCCAGGAACACTGAAGCTTTCTTT

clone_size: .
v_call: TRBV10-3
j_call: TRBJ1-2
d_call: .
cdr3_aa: CAIGGDPRKGGYTF
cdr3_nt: TGTGCCATCGGGGGGGATCCCAGAAAAGGCGGCTACACCTTC

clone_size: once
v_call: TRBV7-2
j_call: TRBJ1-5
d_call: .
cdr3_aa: CASSPQGGQPQHF
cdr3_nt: TGTGCCAGCAGCCCACAGGGTGGTCAGCCCCAGCATTTT

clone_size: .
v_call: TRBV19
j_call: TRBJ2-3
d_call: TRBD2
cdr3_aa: CASSIDRKGLARTDTQYF
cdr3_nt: TGTGCCAGTAGTATAGATCGGAAGGGACTAGCCCGCACAGATACGCAGTATTTT

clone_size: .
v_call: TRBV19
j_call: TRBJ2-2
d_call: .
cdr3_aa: CASKRAGNTGELFF
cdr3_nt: TGTGCCAGTAAGAGGGCTGGGAACACCGGGGAGCTGTTTTTT

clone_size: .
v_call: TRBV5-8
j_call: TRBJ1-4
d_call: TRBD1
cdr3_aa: CASSTGTGSLGEKLFF
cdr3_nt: TGTGCCAGCAGCACTGGGACAGGAAGCCTAGGTGAAAAACTGTTTTTT

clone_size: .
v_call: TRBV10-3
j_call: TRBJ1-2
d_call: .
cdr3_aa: CAISDGDGYTF
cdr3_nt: TGTGCCATCAGTGACGGGGATGGCTACACCTTC

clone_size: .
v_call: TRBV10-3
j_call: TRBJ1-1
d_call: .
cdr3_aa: CAISEGQPENTEAFF
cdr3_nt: TGTGCCATCAGTGAAGGACAGCCGGAGAACACTGAAGCTTTCTTT

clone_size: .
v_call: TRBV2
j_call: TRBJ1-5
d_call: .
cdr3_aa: CASSGTEGNQPQHF
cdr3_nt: TGTGCCAGCAGTGGGACAGAAGGCAATCAGCCCCAGCATTTT

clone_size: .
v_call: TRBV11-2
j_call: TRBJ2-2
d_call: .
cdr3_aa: CASTFGWNTGELFF
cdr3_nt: TGTGCCAGCACCTTCGGGTGGAACACCGGGGAGCTGTTTTTT

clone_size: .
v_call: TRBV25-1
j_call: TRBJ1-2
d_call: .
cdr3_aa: CASSQSGRYGYTF
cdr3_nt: TGTGCCAGCAGTCAGTCCGGCCGCTATGGCTACACCTTC

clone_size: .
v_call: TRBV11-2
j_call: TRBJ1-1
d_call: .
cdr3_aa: CASSLELARRNTEAFF
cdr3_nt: TGTGCCAGCAGCTTAGAATTGGCTCGTCGAAACACTGAAGCTTTCTTT

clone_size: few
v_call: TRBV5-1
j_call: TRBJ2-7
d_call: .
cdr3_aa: CASSLVGGSPSYEQYF
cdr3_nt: TGCGCCAGCAGCTTGGTAGGGGGGTCCCCCAGCTACGAGCAGTACTTC

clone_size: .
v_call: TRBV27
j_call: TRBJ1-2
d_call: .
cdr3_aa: CASSLWPVTPNYGYTF
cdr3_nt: TGTGCCAGCAGTTTATGGCCAGTTACACCTAACTATGGCTACACCTTC

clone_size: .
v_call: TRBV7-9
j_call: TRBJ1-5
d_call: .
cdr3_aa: CASSLGTARNQPQHF
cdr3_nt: TGTGCCAGCAGCCTGGGGACCGCCCGCAATCAGCCCCAGCATTTT

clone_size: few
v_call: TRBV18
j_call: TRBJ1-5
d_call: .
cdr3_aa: CASSPRAGNQPQHF
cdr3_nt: TGTGCCAGCTCACCACGCGCAGGGAATCAGCCCCAGCATTTT

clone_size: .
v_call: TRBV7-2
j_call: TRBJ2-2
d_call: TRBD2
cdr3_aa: CASSSGLAGGTGELFF
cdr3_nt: TGTGCCAGCAGCTCGGGACTAGCGGGGGGGACCGGGGAGCTGTTTTTT